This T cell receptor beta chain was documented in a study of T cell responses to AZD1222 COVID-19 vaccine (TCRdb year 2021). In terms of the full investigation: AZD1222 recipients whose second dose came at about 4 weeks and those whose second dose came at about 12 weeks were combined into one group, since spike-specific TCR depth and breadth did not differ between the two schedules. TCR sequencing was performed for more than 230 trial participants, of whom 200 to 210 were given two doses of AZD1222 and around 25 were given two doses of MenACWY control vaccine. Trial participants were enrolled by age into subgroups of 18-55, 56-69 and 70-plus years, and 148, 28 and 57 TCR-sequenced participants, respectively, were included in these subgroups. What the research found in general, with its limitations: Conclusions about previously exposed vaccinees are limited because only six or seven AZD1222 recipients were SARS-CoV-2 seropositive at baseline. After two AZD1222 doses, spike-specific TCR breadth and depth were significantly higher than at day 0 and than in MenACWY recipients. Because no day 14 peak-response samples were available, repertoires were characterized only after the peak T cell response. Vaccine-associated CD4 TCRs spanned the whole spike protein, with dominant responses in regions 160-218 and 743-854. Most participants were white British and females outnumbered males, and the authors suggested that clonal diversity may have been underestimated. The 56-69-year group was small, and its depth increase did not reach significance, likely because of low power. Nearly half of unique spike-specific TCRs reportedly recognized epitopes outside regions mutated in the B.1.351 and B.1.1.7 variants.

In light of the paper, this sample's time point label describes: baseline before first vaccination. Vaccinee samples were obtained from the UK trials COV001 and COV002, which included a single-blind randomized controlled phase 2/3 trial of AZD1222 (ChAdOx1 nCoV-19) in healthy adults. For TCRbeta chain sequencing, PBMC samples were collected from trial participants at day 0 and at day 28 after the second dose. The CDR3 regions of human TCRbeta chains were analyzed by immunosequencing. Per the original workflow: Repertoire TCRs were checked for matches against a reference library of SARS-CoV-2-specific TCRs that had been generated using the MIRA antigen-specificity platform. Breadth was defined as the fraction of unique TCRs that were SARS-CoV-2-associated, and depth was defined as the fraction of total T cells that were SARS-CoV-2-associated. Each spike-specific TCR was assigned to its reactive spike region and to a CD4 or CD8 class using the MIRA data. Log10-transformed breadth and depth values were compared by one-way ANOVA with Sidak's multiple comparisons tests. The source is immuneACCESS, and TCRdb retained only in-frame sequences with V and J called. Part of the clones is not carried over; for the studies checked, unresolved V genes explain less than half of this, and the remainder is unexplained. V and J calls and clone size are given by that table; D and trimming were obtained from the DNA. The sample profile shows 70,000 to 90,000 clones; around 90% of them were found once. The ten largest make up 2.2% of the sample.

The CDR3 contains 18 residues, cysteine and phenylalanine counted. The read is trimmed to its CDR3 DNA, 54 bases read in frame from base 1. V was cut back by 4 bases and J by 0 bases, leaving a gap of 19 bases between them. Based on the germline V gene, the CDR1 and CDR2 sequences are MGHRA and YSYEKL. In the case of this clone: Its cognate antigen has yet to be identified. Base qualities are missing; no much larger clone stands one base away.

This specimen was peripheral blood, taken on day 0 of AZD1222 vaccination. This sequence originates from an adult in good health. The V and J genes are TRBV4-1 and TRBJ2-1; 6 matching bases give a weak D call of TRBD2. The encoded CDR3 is CASSRGGLAAYSYNEQFF. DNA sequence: TGCGCCAGCAGCCGGGGCGGGTTAGCGGCTTACTCCTACAATGAGCAGTTCTTC.